The 4 T cell receptor beta chains reported below all come from one sample, sequenced in a study of cytomegalovirus exposure and HLA in healthy donors. TCRdb's copy holds only in-frame clones and misses some; the assay was immunoSEQ multiplex PCR. This table holds 100,000 to 150,000 clones, 70% to 90% found once. Material: PBMCs. These receptors were collected from a woman under 30 in good health and CMV-seronegative.

CDR3 nucleotide sequence: TGTGCCAGCAGTTTATTGACTAGCGGGAGTCGCGAGCAGTACTTC. Its protein product is CASSLLTSGSREQYF. This chain links TRBV28 with TRBJ2-7; 12 bases match TRBD2. Germline V CDR1 and CDR2: MDHEN, SYDVKM. V lost 1 base, J lost 6 bases, and 4 bases stayed unmatched. The CDR3 covers 15 residues.

The chain has TRBV27 and TRBJ1-1, with 8 bases aligning to TRBD1. J gave up 1 base and V 6 bases, and 10 bases lay outside the gene matches. Germline CDR1 is MNHEY and CDR2 is SMNVEV (reference sequence). This CDR3 spans 16 amino acids. CDR3 residues: CASSPRGRRTNTEAFF. CDR3 sequence (DNA): TGTGCCAGCAGCCCCAGGGGGCGAAGGACGAACACTGAAGCTTTCTTT.

V is TRBV28 and J is TRBJ2-6, with 7 bases aligning to TRBD1. This CDR3 spans 18 amino acids. CDR1 and CDR2 (germline): MDHEN, SYDVKM. J lost 0 bases, V lost 5 bases, and 10 bases had no gene match. The CDR3 loop reads CASSSQGQANSGANVLTF. The CDR3 DNA follows: TGTGCCAGCAGTAGCCAAGGACAGGCCAACTCTGGGGCCAACGTCCTGACTTTC.

The V gene is TRBV6-5, the J gene TRBJ2-2, with 7 bases fitting TRBD2. V trimming: 6 bases; J trimming: 6 bases; junction bases outside the gene matches: 10. This CDR3 comprises 15 residues. Germline CDR1 is MNHEY and CDR2 is SVGAGI. The CDR3 loop reads CASRPSGAFAGELFF. CDR3 nucleotide sequence: TGTGCCAGCAGACCCAGCGGGGCGTTCGCCGGGGAGCTGTTTTTT.